One and the same sample provided the 13 T cell receptor beta chains below, sequenced in a study of T cells after yellow fever vaccination. Each CDR3 protein gets one entry after TCRdb re-called the 5' RACE reads with MiXCR. The sample lists some 260,000 distinct CDR3 sequences, 5.2% occurring once. Sequencing was performed on CD4+ T cells sorted from PBMCs, taken on the day of the yellow fever booster vaccination. Source of these receptors: a man aged 18 to 30 who received the YFV17D yellow fever vaccine.

This chain links TRBV12-5 with TRBJ2-1, with TRBD2 identical over 11 bases. The length of the CDR3 is 16 residues. V was pared by 2 bases and J by 7 bases, with 7 bases of the junction left unmatched. Germline CDR1 reads LGHNT; CDR2 reads FRNRAP. The CDR3 sequence is CASGLIAGGPRNEQFF. The CDR3 nucleotides read TGTGCTAGTGGTTTGATAGCGGGGGGGCCTAGGAATGAGCAGTTCTTC.

This clonotype appeared many times. The rearrangement joins TRBV5-5 to TRBJ1-5, with D unclear. V shed 2 bases and J shed 0 bases, with 12 bases lying between them. The CDR3 extends over 16 amino acids. Per germline, CDR1 SGHKS and CDR2 YYEKEE (reference sequence). This CDR3 is CASSFSVSYSNQPQHF. The DNA of the CDR3 is TGTGCCAGCAGCTTTAGTGTCAGTTATAGCAATCAGCCCCAGCATTTT.

This clonotype was counted only a few times. This chain joins TRBV2 and TRBJ2-7, with unresolved D. The germline gives CDR1 SNHLY, CDR2 FYNNEI. Deletions cut 7 bases from V and 4 bases from J, with 8 bases between. This CDR3 is 11 amino acids long. CDR3 sequence: CASTEKYEQYV. The CDR3 DNA reads as TGTGCCAGCACCGAAAAGTACGAGCAGTACGTC.

This clonotype was detected ten times or more. The V call is TRBV2, the J call TRBJ1-5, with 7 bases fitting TRBD1. Germline CDR1 and CDR2: SNHLY and FYNNEI. This CDR3 is 16 amino acids long. V shed 7 bases, J shed 3 bases, and the junction held 12 bases outside the gene matches. The CDR3 DNA is TGTGCCAGCACGCTACAGGGGATTAATAACAATCAGCCCCAGCATTTT. As protein: CASTLQGINNNQPQHF. Drawing the rest from reference TRBV2 and TRBJ1-5, the complete variable domain is EPEVTQTPSHQVTQMGQEVILRCVPISNHLYFYWYRQILGQKVEFLVSFYNNEISEKSEIFDDQFSVERPDGSNFTLKIRSTKLEDSAMYFCASTLQGINNNQPQHFGDGTRLSIL.

This clonotype was picked up many times. The chain is built from TRBV4-3 and TRBJ2-7; TRBD1 matches 8 bases. Germline CDR1 LGHNA, CDR2 YSLEER. The V segment lost 0 bases and the J segment 9 bases; nucleotides outside the gene matches: 10. The CDR3 length is 15 residues. The CDR3 DNA sequence: TGCGCCAGCAGCCAAGAAACGGGACAGGCGATAAGGCAGTACTTC. It translates to CASSQETGQAIRQYF.

This clonotype was seen a handful of times. V usage is TRBV28 and J usage is TRBJ2-4; D not resolved. The CDR3 runs to 13 residues. Germline V lookup: CDR1 MDHEN, CDR2 SYDVKM. Deletions cut 6 bases from V and 5 bases from J, with 11 bases between. The CDR3 protein is CASSPPRQNIQYF. DNA of the CDR3: TGTGCCAGCAGCCCCCCGCGTCAAAACATTCAGTACTTC.

This chain uses TRBV20-1 with TRBJ1-3; D unresolved. CDR1 is DFQATT and CDR2 is SNEGSKA in the germline V gene (reference sequence). CDR3 length: 12 amino acids. V dropped 0 bases and J dropped 3 bases, with 3 bases sitting between them. CDR3 in amino acids: CSARDFGNTIYF. As DNA, the CDR3 is TGCAGTGCTAGAGACTTTGGAAACACCATATATTTT.

This clonotype was counted many times. The rearrangement links TRBV12-3 or TRBV12-4 to TRBJ2-5; D uncertain. V was cut by 5 bases and J by 5 bases, with 15 bases left in between. The CDR3 totals 14 residues. This CDR3 reads CASSDTMMLETQYF. CDR3 nucleotide sequence: TGTGCCAGCAGTGACACAATGATGCTGGAGACCCAGTACTTC.

V usage is TRBV25-1 and J usage is TRBJ1-6; D is undetermined. The V gene lost 1 base and the J gene lost 10 bases, with 8 bases spanning the gap. CDR1 is MGHDK and CDR2 is SYGVNS in the germline V gene. The CDR3 sequence is 13 residues long. The DNA for the CDR3 is TGTGCCAGCAGTGAATTCACTAAATCACCCCTCCACTTT. As protein: CASSEFTKSPLHF.

The V and J genes are TRBV6-6 and TRBJ1-1; D is ambiguous. Germline V gene data show CDR1 as MNHNY and CDR2 as SVGAGI (reference sequence). This CDR3 contains 13 residues. The V gene lost 2 bases and the J gene lost 7 bases, with 11 bases spanning the gap. Here the CDR3 DNA reads TGTGCCAGCAGTTACAGGTTGGGTTATGAAGCTTTCTTT. Amino acid sequence: CASSYRLGYEAFF.

In regard to this clonotype: A much bigger clone sits one base away, suggesting this may be a read error. The chain is built from TRBV6-2 or TRBV6-3 and TRBJ2-3; 7 bases match TRBD1. CDR3 length equals 16 residues. Looked up from germline, CDR1 is MNHEY and CDR2 is SVGEGT. The CDR3 protein is CASSYPEGAKADKQYF. The DNA for the CDR3 is TGTGCCAGCAGTTACCCCGAGGGGGCTAAGGCAGATAAGCAGTATTTT.

This clonotype has just a few counts. This chain joins TRBV10-3 and TRBJ1-3; 7 bases are a match to TRBD1. The V segment lost 5 bases and the J segment 0 bases; nucleotides outside the gene matches: 4. The CDR3 runs 15 residues. Germline assignment: CDR1 ENHRY and CDR2 SYGVKD. CDR3 sequence: CAISWDRISGNTIYF. DNA of the CDR3: TGTGCCATCAGTTGGGACAGAATCTCTGGAAACACCATATATTTT.

This clonotype was found many times. The chain couples TRBV20-1 to TRBJ2-7, with D possibly matching TRBD2 (6 bases). The CDR3 loop spans 12 amino acids. Looked up from germline, CDR1 is DFQATT and CDR2 is SNEGSKA (reference sequence). Trimming removed 1 base from V and 4 bases from J, with 8 bases in between. The CDR3 here is CSARAGDYEQYV. The DNA for the CDR3 is TGCAGTGCTAGAGCGGGGGATTACGAGCAGTACGTC.